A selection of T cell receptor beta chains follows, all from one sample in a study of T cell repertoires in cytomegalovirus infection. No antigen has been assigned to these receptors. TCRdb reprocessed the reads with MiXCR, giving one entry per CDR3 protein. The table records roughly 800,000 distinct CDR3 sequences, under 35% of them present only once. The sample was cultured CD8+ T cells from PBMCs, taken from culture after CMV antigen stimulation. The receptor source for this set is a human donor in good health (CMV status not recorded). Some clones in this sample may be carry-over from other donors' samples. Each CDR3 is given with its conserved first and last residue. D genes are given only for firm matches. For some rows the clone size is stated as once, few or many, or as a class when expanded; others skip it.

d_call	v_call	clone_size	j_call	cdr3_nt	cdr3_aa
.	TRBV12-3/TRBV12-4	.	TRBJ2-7	TGTGCCAGCAGTTTATCCCCTGGGGAGCAGTACTTC	CASSLSPGEQYF
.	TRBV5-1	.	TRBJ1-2	TGCGCCAGCAGCCTATGGGACGTCTCCAGTGGCTACACCTTC	CASSLWDVSSGYTF
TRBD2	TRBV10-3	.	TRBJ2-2	TGTGCCATCATGGCGGGGCGGGAGACCGGGGAGCTGTTTTTT	CAIMAGRETGELFF
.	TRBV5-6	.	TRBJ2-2	TGTGCCAGCAGCTTGAGCAGCGGGAACACCGGGGAGCTGTTTTTT	CASSLSSGNTGELFF
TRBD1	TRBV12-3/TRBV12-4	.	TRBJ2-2	TGTGCCAGCAGTGGGACAGGGTTTGGCGGGGAGCTGTTTTTT	CASSGTGFGGELFF
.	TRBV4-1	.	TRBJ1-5	TGCGCCAGCAGCCAAAATTTGGCACAGAACAATCAGCCCCAGCATTTT	CASSQNLAQNNQPQHF
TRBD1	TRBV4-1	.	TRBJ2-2	TGCGCCAGCAGCCAAGGGGAGGACAGGGGGACCGGGGAGCTGTTTTTT	CASSQGEDRGTGELFF
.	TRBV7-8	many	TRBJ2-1	TGTGCCAGCAGCTCCGGGGATGAGCAGTTCTTC	CASSSGDEQFF
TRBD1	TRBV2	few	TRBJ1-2	TGTGCCAGCAGCAGAACAGGGGAGGTGGGCTACACCTTC	CASSRTGEVGYTF
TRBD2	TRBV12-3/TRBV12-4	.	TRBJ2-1	TGTGCCAGCAGTTTACCGCAGGGACTAGCGGCTAACAATGAGCAGTTCTTC	CASSLPQGLAANNEQFF
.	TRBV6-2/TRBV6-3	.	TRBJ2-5	TGTGCCAGCAGTCTGGACATGGACGAGACCCAGTACTTC	CASSLDMDETQYF
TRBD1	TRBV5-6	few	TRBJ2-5	TGTGCCAGCAGCCAAGGGGGCGCGAAGACCCAGTACTTC	CASSQGGAKTQYF
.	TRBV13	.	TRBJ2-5	TGTGCCAGCAAGTTCGGGGGCGCGGGGTTTGAGAGCCAGTACTTC	CASKFGGAGFESQYF
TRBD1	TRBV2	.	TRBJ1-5	TGTGCCAGCACCGGGACAGGGCCATTCAAGGGCAATCAGCCCCAGCATTTT	CASTGTGPFKGNQPQHF
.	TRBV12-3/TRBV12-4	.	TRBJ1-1	TGTGCCAGCAGTTTAATGGGGGCCGGGGATGAAGCTTTCTTT	CASSLMGAGDEAFF
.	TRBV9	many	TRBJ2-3	TGTGCCAGCAGCGTAAATTCCGCAGGGGCGACAGATACGCAGTATTTT	CASSVNSAGATDTQYF
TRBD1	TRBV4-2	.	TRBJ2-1	TGTGCCAGCAGCGAACGGGACAGCGAATACAATGAGCAGTTCTTC	CASSERDSEYNEQFF
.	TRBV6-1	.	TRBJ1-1	TGTGCCAACCGGCTTTCTGTATACACTGAAGCTTTCTTT	CANRLSVYTEAFF
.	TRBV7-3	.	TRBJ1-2	TGTGCCAGCAGCTTAGGCAGTGCCAACTATGGCTACACCTTC	CASSLGSANYGYTF
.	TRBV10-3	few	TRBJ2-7	TGTGCCATCAGTGAGGCACGGACAAATTACGAGCAGTACTTC	CAISEARTNYEQYF
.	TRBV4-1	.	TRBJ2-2	TGCGCCAGCAGCCAAGAAGGAAGGACAGAGTACGGGGAGCTGTTTTTT	CASSQEGRTEYGELFF
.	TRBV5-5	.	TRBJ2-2	TGTGCCAGCAGCGCCATGAACGGGGAGCTGTTTTTT	CASSAMNGELFF
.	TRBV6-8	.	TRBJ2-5	TGTGCCAGCAGTTACTCTAACCTAGAGGGGGGCTTTGAGACCCAGTACTTC	CASSYSNLEGGFETQYF
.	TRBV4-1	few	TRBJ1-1	TGCGCCAGTCGGACGTACACTGAAGCTTTCTTT	CASRTYTEAFF
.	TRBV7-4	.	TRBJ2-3	TGTGCCAGCAGCTTAAATTATCAAGATACGCAGTATTTT	CASSLNYQDTQYF
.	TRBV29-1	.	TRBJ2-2	TGCAGCGTTTTAGGGACGAACACCGGGGAGCTGTTTTTT	CSVLGTNTGELFF
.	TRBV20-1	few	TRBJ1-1	TGCAGTGCTAGAGAGAGAGGGAACACTGAAGCTTTCTTT	CSARERGNTEAFF
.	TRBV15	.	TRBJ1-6	TGTGCCACCAGCTCCCCAGGGTTTAATTCACCCCTCCACTTT	CATSSPGFNSPLHF
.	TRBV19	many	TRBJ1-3	TGTGCCAGTAGGGGATTCACAGAAAACTCTGGAAACACCATATATTTT	CASRGFTENSGNTIYF
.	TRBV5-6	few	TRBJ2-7	TGTGCCAGCAGCTTGATAGGGGGCTCCTACGAGCAGTACTTC	CASSLIGGSYEQYF
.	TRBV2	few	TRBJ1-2	TGTGCCAGCAGGGAGAAAATGGGGCACGGCTACACCTTC	CASREKMGHGYTF
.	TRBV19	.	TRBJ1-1	TGTGCCAGTAGTATCCCTCAGGGGTCGTGGGACACTGAAGCTTTCTTT	CASSIPQGSWDTEAFF
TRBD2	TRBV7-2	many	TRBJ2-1	TGTGCCAGCAACCGAGGACTAGCGGGGGACTCCTACAATGAGCAGTTCTTC	CASNRGLAGDSYNEQFF
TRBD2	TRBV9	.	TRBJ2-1	TGTGCCAGCAGCGTAGGGTCGCTAGCGGGGGCCCCGGGGAATGAGCAGTTCTTC	CASSVGSLAGAPGNEQFF
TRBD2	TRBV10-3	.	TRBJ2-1	TGTGCCATCAGTGGGGGGGGAGACAATGAGCAGTTCTTC	CAISGGGDNEQFF
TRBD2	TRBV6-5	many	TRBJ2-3	TGTGCCAGCAGTTTCTCCAGCGGGGGAACAGATACGCAGTATTTT	CASSFSSGGTDTQYF
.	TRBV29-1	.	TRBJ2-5	TGCAGCGTTGAGAGGACCGTGGTCCAAGGAGAGACCCAGTACTTC	CSVERTVVQGETQYF
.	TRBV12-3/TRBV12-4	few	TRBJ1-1	TGTGCCAGCAGCCGCGGTTTCCTTGAAGCTTTCTTT	CASSRGFLEAFF
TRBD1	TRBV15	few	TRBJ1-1	TGTGCCACCAGCAGAGCCAGGGGGGGGGGCACTGAAGCTTTCTTT	CATSRARGGGTEAFF
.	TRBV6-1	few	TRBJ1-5	TGTGCCAGCAGTGCCGGTGTAGGGCAGTCCCGGCAGCCCCAGCATTTT	CASSAGVGQSRQPQHF
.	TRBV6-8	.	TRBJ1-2	TGTGCCAGCAGTTCGGGGGGTTGGACTAACTATGGCTACACCTTC	CASSSGGWTNYGYTF
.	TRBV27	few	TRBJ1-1	TGTGCCAGCAGTTTTGTAGGGGGTATTACTGAAGCTTTCTTT	CASSFVGGITEAFF
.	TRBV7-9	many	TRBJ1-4	TGTGCCAGCAGCCGGGGAATTGTCACTAATGAAAAACTGTTTTTT	CASSRGIVTNEKLFF
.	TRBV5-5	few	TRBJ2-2	TGTGCCAGCAGATCCCGGGACTTTCACACCGGGGAGCTGTTTTTT	CASRSRDFHTGELFF
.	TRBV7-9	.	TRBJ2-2	TGTGCCAGCAGCTTCGGACCAGCCGCGAACACCGGGGAGCTGTTTTTT	CASSFGPAANTGELFF
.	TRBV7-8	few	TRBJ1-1	TGTGCCAGCAGCTTGAGGGCTAGTCTGAACACTGAAGCTTTCTTT	CASSLRASLNTEAFF
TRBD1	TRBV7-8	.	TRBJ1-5	TGTGCCAGCAGCTTAGCGAGGGGGCCCCCGGGACAGGAGAATCAGCCCCAGCATTTT	CASSLARGPPGQENQPQHF
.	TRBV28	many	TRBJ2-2	TGTGCCAGCAGTCCGTCCGATTGGGCGGACGCGAACACCGGGGAGCTGTTTTTT	CASSPSDWADANTGELFF
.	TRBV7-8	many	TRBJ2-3	TGTGCCAGCTTTTTAGCGATTAACACAGATACGCAGTATTTT	CASFLAINTDTQYF
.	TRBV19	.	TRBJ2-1	TGTGCCAGTAGTGTTCCGGACGGCTCCTACAATGAGCAGTTCTTC	CASSVPDGSYNEQFF